A single sample gave rise to the 31 T cell receptor beta chains below, sequenced in a study of response to subunit inactivated influenza vaccine. TCRdb redid the calling of the RT-PCR reads with MiXCR, one entry per CDR3 protein. The sample lists 400,000 to 650,000 distinct CDR3 sequences, roughly 7.6% occurring once. The sample was PBMCs from blood, taken roughly 24 months after vaccination. The source is a man aged 50 to 69 who received an inactivated influenza vaccine.

This clonotype was picked up a small number of times. The chain recombines TRBV12-3 or TRBV12-4 with TRBJ2-1; D is unclear. The V end lost 6 bases, the J end lost 5 bases, and 17 bases lay between the germline ends. The CDR3 consists of 15 residues. The CDR3 reads CASSRRIDKDNEQFF. The DNA for the CDR3 is TGTGCCAGCAGCCGGCGGATCGACAAGGACAATGAGCAGTTCTTC.

In its sample, this clonotype was seen many times. CDR3 coding DNA: TGCAGTGCTAGAGACTTCGCCTCATCAGGGGTCAACGAGCAGTACTTC. The encoded protein is CSARDFASSGVNEQYF. V is TRBV20-1 and J is TRBJ2-7, with D maybe TRBD1 (6 bases). This CDR3 has 16 amino acids. From germline, CDR1 is DFQATT and CDR2 SNEGSKA (reference sequence). V dropped 0 bases and J dropped 5 bases, with 20 bases sitting between them.

This clonotype showed up many times. This chain uses TRBV10-3 with TRBJ2-3; 9 nucleotides line up with TRBD1. CDR3 length: 14 amino acids. The trim removed 2 bases at V and 3 bases at J, leaving 0 bases unmatched. Germline CDR1 is ENHRY and CDR2 is SYGVKD. The CDR3 spells CAISEDRGTDTQYF. The CDR3 DNA follows: TGTGCCATCAGTGAGGACAGGGGGACAGATACGCAGTATTTT.

Only a few counts were recorded for this clonotype. The chain employs TRBV19 and TRBJ1-2; 7 bases fit TRBD1. The ends lost 6 bases at V and 4 bases at J; junction bases unmatched: 2. There are 12 residues in the CDR3. Germline lookup yields CDR1 LNHDA and CDR2 SQIVND (reference sequence). The CDR3 spells CASRTGIYGYTF. CDR3 DNA sequence: TGTGCCAGTAGGACAGGGATCTATGGCTACACCTTC.

This clonotype was recorded many times. V gene TRBV11-2 combines with J gene TRBJ2-5; D possibly uses TRBD1 or TRBD2 (6 bases each). V lost 1 base and J 1 base, leaving 19 bases between the germline ends. Germline lookup yields CDR1 SGHAT and CDR2 FQNNGV. CDR3 length equals 18 residues. The CDR3 DNA reads TGTGCCAGCAGCTTAGGGGGAATCGCCGGGGGCTTCCAAGAGACCCAGTACTTC. It translates to CASSLGGIAGGFQETQYF. Based on the CDR3 plus reference TRBV11-2 and TRBJ2-5, the full variable domain is EAGVAQSPRYKIIEKRQSVAFWCNPISGHATLYWYQQILGQGPKLLIQFQNNGVVDDSQLPKDRFSAERLKGVDSTLKIQPAKLEDSAVYLCASSLGGIAGGFQETQYFGPGTRLLVL.

The gene calls are TRBV20-1 and TRBJ2-4; D is unclear. Trimming shortened V by 0 bases and J by 0 bases, and 9 bases separated the two germline ends. The CDR3 has 15 amino acids. Per germline, CDR1 DFQATT and CDR2 SNEGSKA (reference sequence). For the CDR3, the DNA is TGCAGTGCTAGAGAACAAGGAGTAGCCAAAAACATTCAGTACTTC. Translating gives CSAREQGVAKNIQYF.

DNA for the CDR3: TGTGCCAGCAGCTTTGGGGGACAGGGTATTGGCTACACCTTC. It yields the protein CASSFGGQGIGYTF. The gene calls are TRBV7-2 and TRBJ1-2; 9 positions agree with TRBD1. CDR3 length: 14 amino acids. The germline gives CDR1 SGHTA, CDR2 FQGNSA. The junction had 6 bases not matched to a gene; V was cut back by 3 bases and J by 7 bases.

This clonotype was counted at least ten times. This chain links TRBV11-2 with TRBJ2-5; TRBD2 aligns across 11 bases. Per germline, CDR1 SGHAT and CDR2 FQNNGV. This CDR3 spans 16 amino acids. Trimming took 1 base from V and 4 from J; bases not matched to a gene: 5. The DNA of the CDR3 is TGTGCCAGCAGCTTAGTAGCGGGGGGGCGTGTAGAGACCCAGTACTTC. It is translated as CASSLVAGGRVETQYF.

This clonotype was detected many times. CDR3 sequence reads: CASSAGPTNEKLFF. Written as DNA, the CDR3 is TGTGCCAGCAGCGCAGGGCCAACTAATGAAAAACTGTTTTTT. The gene calls are TRBV9 and TRBJ1-4; D possibly corresponds to TRBD1 (5 bases). The germline V gene encodes CDR1 SGDLS and CDR2 YYNGEE. V lost 3 bases to trimming and J lost 0 bases, with 6 bases between them. The CDR3 loop spans 14 amino acids.

V usage is TRBV12-3 or TRBV12-4 and J usage is TRBJ2-5, with TRBD1 matching over 8 bases. Trimming at V came to 6 bases and at J to 1 base, leaving 7 bases not matched to a gene. This CDR3 spans 15 amino acids. The DNA of the CDR3 is TGTGCCAGCAGCGACAGGGGTGGGGGCCAAGAGACCCAGTACTTC. This translates into CASSDRGGGQETQYF.

The chain employs TRBV28 and TRBJ2-7, with 9 bases that match TRBD2. This CDR3 contains 14 residues. CDR1 and CDR2 (germline): MDHEN, SYDVKM. After removal of 3 bases from V and 5 bases from J, the junction contained 5 bases not matched to a gene. CDR3 DNA sequence: TGTGCCAGCAGTTTTTCTAGCGGGAAGAACGAGCAGTACTTC. Translated, it gives CASSFSSGKNEQYF.

This clonotype was observed many times. The chain carries TRBV20-1 and TRBJ2-7; TRBD2 matches 7 bases. V lost 1 base and J lost 2; bases outside the gene matches: 8. The CDR3 consists of 15 residues. Germline values: CDR1 DFQATT, CDR2 SNEGSKA (reference sequence). The CDR3 sequence is CSARVGGAPTYEQYF. DNA of the CDR3: TGCAGTGCTAGAGTGGGAGGGGCCCCAACCTACGAGCAGTACTTC.

CDR3 loop: CASSLVRGRYEQYF. CDR3 nucleotides: TGTGCCAGCAGTTTAGTCAGGGGGCGATACGAGCAGTACTTC. The chain links TRBV12-3 or TRBV12-4 to TRBJ2-7, with 8 nucleotides matching TRBD1. Trimming took 1 base from V and 4 from J; bases not matched to a gene: 3. This CDR3 is built from 14 residues.

This chain links TRBV27 with TRBJ2-1; possible D gene TRBD2, 6 bases. Germline V gives CDR1 MNHEY, CDR2 SMNVEV (reference sequence). The V gene lost 3 bases and the J gene lost 4 bases, with 13 bases spanning the gap. This CDR3 spans 15 amino acids. The CDR3 is CASSFTGGGYNEQFF. The CDR3 nucleotides read TGTGCCAGCAGTTTCACCGGGGGTGGATACAATGAGCAGTTCTTC.

The V call is TRBV10-3, the J call TRBJ1-6; D uncertain. The germline CDR1 and CDR2 sequences are ENHRY and SYGVKD. This CDR3 has 15 amino acids. V lost 10 bases and J 6 bases, leaving 19 bases between the germline ends. The CDR3 sequence: CATRIAMESNSPLHF. In nucleotides, the CDR3 is TGTGCCACCAGAATCGCGATGGAGAGTAATTCACCCCTCCACTTT.

This clonotype was counted at least ten times. The CDR3 reads CASSQGAGGSGYTF. CDR3 coding DNA: TGTGCCAGCAGCCAAGGGGCCGGAGGATCTGGCTACACCTTC. This chain joins TRBV3-1 and TRBJ1-2; D gene ambiguous. Germline V lookup: CDR1 LGHDT, CDR2 YNNKEL (reference sequence). V was cut by 1 base and J by 7 bases, with 13 bases left in between. The CDR3 consists of 14 residues. Variable domain in full (rest from reference TRBV3-1 and TRBJ1-2): DTAVSQTPKYLVTQMGNDKSIKCEQNLGHDTMYWYKQDSKKFLKIMFSYNNKELIINETVPNRFSPKSPDKAHLNLHINSLELGDSAVYFCASSQGAGGSGYTFGSGTRLTVV.

This clonotype was counted many times. This chain connects TRBV6-5 to TRBJ1-4; D might be TRBD1 (6 bases). CDR3 length equals 15 residues. Germline V CDR1 and CDR2: MNHEY, SVGAGI. Trimming took 5 bases from V and 0 from J, leaving 10 bases between them. The chain's CDR3 is CASSTEGATNEKLFF. The CDR3 coding sequence is TGTGCCAGCAGTACCGAGGGGGCAACTAATGAAAAACTGTTTTTT.

This clonotype was counted many times. The chain is built from TRBV12-3 or TRBV12-4 and TRBJ1-5, with 8 positions matching TRBD1. This CDR3 has 12 amino acids. With V trimmed by 6 bases and J by 16 bases, 11 bases remained unmatched. The CDR3 DNA reads TGTGCCAGCAGATCGGACAGGGAGGAGGTCCATTTT. Translated: CASRSDREEVHF.

This clonotype was counted ten times or more. The V gene is TRBV14, the J gene TRBJ1-1, with D uncertain. Germline V gene lookup returns CDR1 SGHDN and CDR2 FVKESK. Trimming left V 2 bases short and J 2 bases short, with 9 bases between. The CDR3 runs 14 residues. The CDR3 DNA sequence: TGTGCCAGCAGCCAACTGAACAGAAACACTGAAGCTTTCTTT. Its translation is CASSQLNRNTEAFF. Supplemented by reference TRBV14 and TRBJ1-1, the full variable domain reads EAGVTQFPSHSVIEKGQTVTLRCDPISGHDNLYWYRRVMGKEIKFLLHFVKESKQDESGMPNNRFLAERTGGTYSTLKVQPAELEDSGVYFCASSQLNRNTEAFFGQGTRLTVV.

The chain links TRBV6-2 or TRBV6-3 to TRBJ2-6; no clear D gene. This CDR3 contains 19 residues. Germline values: CDR1 MNHEY, CDR2 SVGEGT. The V gene lost 0 bases and the J gene lost 0 bases, with 15 bases spanning the gap. CDR3 region: CASSYSHGSKISGANVLTF. The CDR3 region has the DNA TGTGCCAGCAGTTACTCCCATGGCAGTAAAATCTCTGGGGCCAACGTCCTGACTTTC.

In this sample, this clonotype turned up many times. The V and J genes are TRBV28 and TRBJ2-2; D might be TRBD1 or TRBD2, each matching 5 bases. CDR1 is MDHEN and CDR2 is SYDVKM in the germline V gene. V was cut by 6 bases and J by 0 bases, with 8 bases left in between. The CDR3 has 14 residues. CDR3 sequence: CASRGTANTGELFF. The CDR3 nucleotides are TGTGCCAGCAGGGGGACGGCGAACACCGGGGAGCTGTTTTTT.

This clonotype was observed a few times. J is TRBJ1-4 and V is TRBV4-3; 11 bases line up with TRBD1. V shed 3 bases, J shed 8 bases, and the junction held 2 bases outside the gene matches. Germline-derived CDR1 and CDR2 are LGHNA and YSLEER. This CDR3 comprises 14 residues. The CDR3 loop is CASSQGQGEEKLFF. CDR3 DNA: TGCGCCAGCAGCCAGGGACAGGGGGAAGAAAAACTGTTTTTT.

The rearrangement joins TRBV7-8 to TRBJ2-1; D may be TRBD1 (6 bases). The V end lost 5 bases, the J end lost 6 bases, and 17 bases lay between the germline ends. There are 15 residues in the CDR3. Germline V gene sequence: CDR1 SGHVS, CDR2 FQNEAQ. The CDR3 region has the DNA TGTGCCAGCAGCCCCCGGGACAAGGGTAGCAATGAGCAGTTCTTC. Translated, it gives CASSPRDKGSNEQFF.

The chain joins TRBV20-1 to TRBJ2-7, with 9 nucleotides matching TRBD1. After removal of 0 bases from V and 6 bases from J, the junction contained 6 bases not matched to a gene. The germline CDR1 and CDR2 sequences are DFQATT and SNEGSKA (reference sequence). This CDR3 is 14 amino acids long. The CDR3 nucleotides read TGCAGTGCTAGAGATGGACAGGGGTCTGGCGAGCAGTACTTC. Translated: CSARDGQGSGEQYF.

Many counts were recorded for this clonotype. The V gene is TRBV7-9, the J gene TRBJ2-5; 8 nucleotides agree with TRBD1. The CDR3 consists of 15 residues. V was pared by 3 bases and J by 2 bases, with 5 bases of the junction left unmatched. The germline CDR1 and CDR2 sequences are SEHNR and FQNEAQ (reference sequence). The CDR3: CASSFGQGRQETQYF. CDR3 sequence (DNA): TGTGCCAGCAGCTTTGGACAGGGTCGGCAAGAGACCCAGTACTTC.

This clonotype has just a few counts. The chain combines TRBV29-1 with TRBJ2-1, with D possibly being TRBD1 (7 bases). Germline V gene lookup returns CDR1 SQVTM and CDR2 ANQGSEA. V gave up 4 bases and J gave up 12 bases, with 19 bases separating them. CDR3 size: 13 residues. DNA of the CDR3: TGCAGCGTTGTAGCCAGGGGGGATCTCGGGCAGTTCTTC. Its protein product is CSVVARGDLGQFF.

This clonotype has at least ten counts. The CDR3 DNA follows: TGCAGTACGGGACTAGCGGGGGGAAATGAGCAGTTCTTC. Translation gives CSTGLAGGNEQFF. This chain joins TRBV20-1 and TRBJ2-1, with 15 bases fitting TRBD2. The J segment lost 7 bases and the V segment lost 8 bases, leaving 3 bases of the junction unmatched. In germline, CDR1 is DFQATT, CDR2 SNEGSKA (reference sequence). This CDR3 region has 13 residues.

This clonotype was observed many times. The chain combines TRBV5-1 with TRBJ2-1; possible D gene TRBD2, 6 bases. Germline values: CDR1 SGHRS, CDR2 YFSETQ. The V gene lost 0 bases and the J gene lost 7 bases, with 14 bases spanning the gap. The CDR3 has 15 residues. In DNA form, the CDR3 reads TGCGCCAGCAGCTTGGGAGCGGGCGTAGATAATGAGCAGTTCTTC. Protein: CASSLGAGVDNEQFF.

This clonotype was found many times. This chain uses TRBV4-3 with TRBJ1-1; D call uncertain. The CDR3 totals 14 residues. CDR1 is LGHNA, CDR2 YSLEER, per germline. Deletions cut 3 bases from V and 5 bases from J, with 13 bases between. CDR3 region: CASSQEGSWTEAFF. In nucleotides, the CDR3 is TGCGCCAGCAGCCAGGAGGGCAGTTGGACTGAAGCTTTCTTT.

This clonotype was seen a few times. J is TRBJ2-7 and V is TRBV20-1; D not resolved. Germline V gene lookup returns CDR1 DFQATT and CDR2 SNEGSKA (reference sequence). This CDR3 comprises 10 residues. V was clipped by 6 bases and J by 0 bases, with 3 bases between them. CDR3 nucleotides: TGCAGTGCCACCTCCTACGAGCAGTACTTC. Translating gives CSATSYEQYF.

Only a few counts were recorded for this clonotype. The genes are TRBV20-1 and TRBJ2-7, with TRBD2 matching over 10 bases. With V trimmed by 5 bases and J by 0 bases, 1 base remained unmatched. The germline V gene encodes CDR1 DFQATT and CDR2 SNEGSKA (reference sequence). The CDR3 sequence is 13 residues long. DNA of the CDR3: TGCAGTGCTGGGACTAGCGCCTCCTACGAGCAGTACTTC. This codes for CSAGTSASYEQYF.